Reported below is one T cell receptor (beta chain). Antigen unknown. This entry comes from a study of CD8 T cells in ankylosing spondylitis. Findings and limits, study-wide: A TCR beta motif of 8 or 9 highly homologous variants appeared characteristic of ankylosing spondylitis blood. Reported data indicate significant enrichment of disease-linked clones within matched ankylosing spondylitis synovial fluid. A subset of motif variants has previously been described in the synovial fluid and blood of reactive arthritis.

In making TCR beta libraries, quantitative 5'-RACE with molecular barcodes was used. TCRdb recomputed calls from the 5' RACE reads with MiXCR, one row per CDR3 protein. The table lists 220,000 or so distinct CDR3 sequences, around 19% of them singletons. The V gene lost 3 bases and the J gene lost 2 bases, with 15 bases spanning the gap. Germline V CDR1 and CDR2: DFQATT, SNEGSKA (reference sequence). The CDR3 covers 15 residues. The gene calls are TRBV20-1 and TRBJ2-3; D may be TRBD2 (6 bases). The receptor's source is a male donor with ankylosing spondylitis. Sequenced material: blood, either unsorted or a sorted T cell fraction (not recorded which). The CDR3: CSASFWRENTDTQYF. The CDR3 DNA reads TGCAGTGCTAGCTTCTGGCGGGAAAACACAGATACGCAGTATTTT.